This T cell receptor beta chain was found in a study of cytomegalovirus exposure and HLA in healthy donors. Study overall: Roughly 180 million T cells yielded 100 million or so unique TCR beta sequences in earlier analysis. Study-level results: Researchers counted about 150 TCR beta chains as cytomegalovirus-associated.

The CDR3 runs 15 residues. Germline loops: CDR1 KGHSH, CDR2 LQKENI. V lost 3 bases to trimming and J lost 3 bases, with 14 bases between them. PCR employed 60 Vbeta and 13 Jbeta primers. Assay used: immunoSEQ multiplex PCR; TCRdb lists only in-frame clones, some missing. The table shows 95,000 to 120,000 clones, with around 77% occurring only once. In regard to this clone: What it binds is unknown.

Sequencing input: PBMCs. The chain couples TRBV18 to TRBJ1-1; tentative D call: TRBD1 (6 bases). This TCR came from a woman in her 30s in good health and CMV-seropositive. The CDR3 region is CASSPRTAIDTEAFF. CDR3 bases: TGTGCCAGCTCACCCAGGACAGCCATTGACACTGAAGCTTTCTTT.